The 22 T cell receptor beta chains given below trace back to one sample, sequenced in a study of vaccination effects on CD4 cells after COVID-19. These receptors lack a known antigen. The culture ran for under eleven days, and then CD4+ T cells were isolated. Clones were read by immunoSEQ multiplex PCR, and TCRdb kept only the in-frame ones, dropping some. The table includes around 50,000 clones, over 50% detected once. Here the sequenced sample was CD4+ T cells from PBMCs cultured without peptide, taken before COVID-19 vaccination. The receptors come from a human donor who received a COVID-19 vaccine.

The J gene is TRBJ1-5, the V gene TRBV2; 7 bases are shared with TRBD1. V trimming: 6 bases; J trimming: 1 base; junction bases outside the gene matches: 9. Germline-derived CDR1 and CDR2 are SNHLY and FYNNEI. The CDR3 consists of 16 residues. The CDR3 DNA reads as TGTGCCAGCAGAGAACAGGGGAGACAAAGCAATCAGCCCCAGCATTTT. This encodes CASREQGRQSNQPQHF.

The table lists this clone with a count of one. V gene TRBV24-1 combines with J gene TRBJ2-5; possibly TRBD1 or TRBD2 for D (5 bases each). V lost 7 bases to trimming and J lost 1 base, with 15 bases between them. There are 15 residues in the CDR3. Looked up from germline, CDR1 is KGHDR and CDR2 is SFDVKD. Here the CDR3 DNA reads TGTGCCACCAGCCCCGGGGCGCTTAGCCAAGAGACCCAGTACTTC. This sequence encodes CATSPGALSQETQYF.

J is TRBJ2-7 and V is TRBV7-2; no reliable D call. The CDR3 covers 13 residues. Germline V gene lookup returns CDR1 SGHTA and CDR2 FQGNSA. V was trimmed by 3 bases and J by 7 bases, leaving 13 bases between them. The CDR3 loop is CASSLNLSPEQYF. The CDR3 DNA follows: TGTGCCAGCAGCTTGAATCTTAGTCCAGAGCAGTACTTC. The full variable domain, with the rest looked up from reference TRBV7-2 and TRBJ2-7, is GAGVSQSPSNKVTEKGKDVELRCDPISGHTALYWYRQSLGQGLEFLIYFQGNSAPDKSGLPSDRFSAERTGGSVSTLTIQRTQQEDSAVYLCASSLNLSPEQYFGPGTRLTVT.

The chain employs TRBV2 and TRBJ1-2; D is uncertain. V gave up 6 bases and J gave up 3 bases, with 11 bases separating them. This CDR3 is built from 13 residues. The V gene's germline CDR1 is SNHLY and CDR2 FYNNEI. CDR3 coding DNA: TGTGCCAGCAGGACGCCAGGACACTATGGCTACACCTTC. Its protein product is CASRTPGHYGYTF.

This clone was seen only a few times. CDR3 amino acids: CASSPPVGADTQYF. In DNA form, the CDR3 reads TGTGCCAGCTCACCGCCCGTCGGCGCAGATACGCAGTATTTT. V is TRBV18 and J is TRBJ2-3, with D uncertain. The CDR3 loop spans 14 amino acids. From germline, CDR1 is KGHSH and CDR2 LQKENI. The ends were cut back, 3 bases at V and 4 bases at J, with 11 bases in the middle.

This rearrangement joins TRBV11-2 to TRBJ2-1; D uncertain. The CDR3 covers 11 residues. The V end lost 5 bases, the J end lost 5 bases, and 4 bases lay between the germline ends. CDR1 is SGHAT, CDR2 FQNNGV, per germline. For the CDR3, the DNA is TGTGCCAGCAGCCGAGACAATGAGCAGTTCTTC. This translates into CASSRDNEQFF.

The rearrangement links TRBV28 to TRBJ2-7; no clear D gene. Germline V gene sequence: CDR1 MDHEN, CDR2 SYDVKM. The V end was cut by 3 bases, the J end by 6 bases, with 9 bases between. This CDR3 has 12 residues. The CDR3 region is CASSLIVGEQYF. The CDR3 bases are TGTGCCAGCAGTTTGATCGTGGGCGAGCAGTACTTC.

The chain joins TRBV12-3 or TRBV12-4 to TRBJ2-1; the D is unclear. The V end was cut by 4 bases, the J end by 7 bases, with 11 bases between. The CDR3 extends over 13 amino acids. The CDR3 DNA reads TGTGCCAGCAGTTATTGGGGTGGGAATGAGCAGTTCTTC. As protein: CASSYWGGNEQFF.

The chain carries TRBV30 and TRBJ2-1; 7 positions match TRBD1. CDR3 length: 17 amino acids. V was pared by 1 base and J by 13 bases, with 22 bases of the junction left unmatched. The germline V gene has CDR1 GTSNPN and CDR2 SVGIG (reference sequence). For the CDR3, the DNA is TGTGCCTGGAGTGGAATTTCAGGGGGAGTCCAGACGCCGCGCCAGTTCTTC. It encodes CAWSGISGGVQTPRQFF.

The DNA of the CDR3 is TGTGCCAGCAGCTCACGGAGGGGGGTCGAAAAACTGTTTTTT. This translates into CASSSRRGVEKLFF. This rearrangement joins TRBV7-2 to TRBJ1-4; perhaps TRBD1 as D (6 bases). Looked up from germline, CDR1 is SGHTA and CDR2 is FQGNSA. The CDR3 has 14 residues. V was cut by 4 bases and J by 8 bases, with 14 bases left in between. Complete variable domain (other parts from reference TRBV7-2 and TRBJ1-4): GAGVSQSPSNKVTEKGKDVELRCDPISGHTALYWYRQSLGQGLEFLIYFQGNSAPDKSGLPSDRFSAERTGGSVSTLTIQRTQQEDSAVYLCASSSRRGVEKLFFGSGTQLSVL.

This rearrangement joins TRBV5-1 to TRBJ2-2, with D tentatively TRBD1 (5 bases). There are 15 residues in the CDR3. V was cut by 0 bases and J by 4 bases, with 10 bases left in between. From germline, CDR1 is SGHRS and CDR2 YFSETQ. CDR3 in DNA: TGCGCCAGCAGCTTGGCCAGGGCAGGCACCGGGGAGCTGTTTTTT. As protein: CASSLARAGTGELFF. Looking up the rest from reference TRBV5-1 and TRBJ2-2 gives the full variable domain: KAGVTQTPRYLIKTRGQQVTLSCSPISGHRSVSWYQQTPGQGLQFLFEYFSETQRNKGNFPGRFSGRQFSNSRSEMNVSTLELGDSALYLCASSLARAGTGELFFGEGSRLTVL.

The chain carries TRBV28 and TRBJ1-5; the match to TRBD1 covers 10 bases. The trim removed 6 bases at V and 11 bases at J, leaving 10 bases unmatched. This CDR3 contains 14 residues. CDR1 and CDR2 from the germline V gene are MDHEN and SYDVKM. The CDR3 spells CASSLTGGHRAQHF. DNA for the CDR3: TGTGCCAGCAGCCTGACAGGGGGCCACAGGGCCCAGCATTTT.

The gene calls are TRBV6-1 and TRBJ1-5; a possible D gene is TRBD1 (6 bases). Germline V gene data show CDR1 as MNHNS and CDR2 as SASEGT. Trimming pared 3 bases from V and 3 bases from J, leaving 9 bases between. The CDR3 is made up of 14 amino acids. CDR3 sequence (DNA): TGTGCCAGCAGTGAGAGGGGGGACAATCAGCCCCAGCATTTT. Translating gives CASSERGDNQPQHF.

This clone appeared a few times. This chain links TRBV18 with TRBJ2-5; no firm D call. The CDR3 sequence is 12 residues long. The V and J ends lost 6 bases and 4 bases respectively, with 9 bases between them. CDR1 and CDR2 from the germline V gene are KGHSH and LQKENI. The chain's CDR3 is CASSRTPETQYF. CDR3 coding DNA: TGTGCCAGCTCCAGGACCCCAGAGACCCAGTACTTC.

This clone has a handful of counts. The V call is TRBV18, the J call TRBJ1-1; TRBD1 might be the D (6 bases). V was clipped by 6 bases and J by 1 base, with 18 bases between them. Germline V gene sequence: CDR1 KGHSH, CDR2 LQKENI. The CDR3 contains 16 residues. This CDR3 reads CASSRGGGAKNTEAFF. The DNA of the CDR3 is TGTGCCAGCTCCCGAGGTGGGGGGGCTAAGAACACTGAAGCTTTCTTT.

In DNA, the CDR3 is TGTGCCAGCAGCTCCCTAGGGGGGGGCACAGGGGGTACGGGCTACACCTTC. It specifies CASSSLGGGTGGTGYTF. The chain is built from TRBV7-2 and TRBJ1-2; 8 positions match TRBD1. Germline trimming cut 4 bases from V and 8 bases from J; bases unmatched to any gene: 18. Per germline, CDR1 SGHTA and CDR2 FQGNSA. The CDR3 sequence is 17 residues long.

V and J are TRBV28 and TRBJ2-5, with 9 positions matching TRBD2. The CDR3 extends over 16 amino acids. After removal of 2 bases from V and 4 bases from J, the junction contained 8 bases not matched to a gene. Germline V gene data show CDR1 as MDHEN and CDR2 as SYDVKM. CDR3: CASSLLPGTSRETQYF. Written as DNA, the CDR3 is TGTGCCAGCAGTTTACTTCCCGGGACTAGCCGAGAGACCCAGTACTTC.

The rearrangement joins TRBV15 to TRBJ2-1, with D possibly TRBD2 on 6 matching bases. The ends were cut back, 1 base at V and 7 bases at J, with 8 bases in the middle. The CDR3 consists of 13 residues. Germline loops: CDR1 LNHNV, CDR2 YYDKDF (reference sequence). Here the CDR3 DNA reads TGTGCCACCAGCAGAGTACTAGCTAATGAGCAGTTCTTC. Amino acids: CATSRVLANEQFF.

This sequence joins TRBV4-2 and TRBJ1-2; TRBD1 agrees at 7 bases. The CDR3 covers 17 residues. The germline CDR1 and CDR2 sequences are LGHNA and YNFKEQ. J was trimmed by 8 bases and V by 1 base; bases with no gene match: 16. This CDR3 reads CASSQGAGQLLLRGYTF. Here the CDR3 DNA reads TGTGCCAGCAGCCAAGGAGCGGGACAGCTCCTCCTGCGGGGCTACACCTTC.

This clone was seen a few times. The chain joins TRBV3-1 (or the pseudogene TRBV3-2) to TRBJ2-1, with 13 positions matching TRBD2. V trimming: 3 bases; J trimming: 8 bases; junction bases outside the gene matches: 7. The CDR3 consists of 16 residues. Germline CDR1 reads LGHDT; CDR2 reads YNNKEL (reference sequence). The CDR3 DNA reads TGTGCCAGCAGCCAGTTAGGGACTAGCGGGGACCATGAGCAGTTCTTC. Protein sequence: CASSQLGTSGDHEQFF.

V usage is TRBV3-1 (or the pseudogene TRBV3-2) and J usage is TRBJ1-1; D not certain. Germline V CDR1 and CDR2: LGHDT, YNNKEL (reference sequence). CDR3 size: 14 residues. V lost 1 base and J lost 0, with 6 bases in between. CDR3 protein: CASSQAGMNTEAFF. CDR3 nucleotides: TGTGCCAGCAGCCAAGCTGGGATGAACACTGAAGCTTTCTTT.

The chain carries TRBV18 and TRBJ2-7, with D possibly matching TRBD2 (7 bases). Germline V CDR1 and CDR2: KGHSH, LQKENI. This CDR3 is built from 16 residues. The ends were cut back, 2 bases at V and 1 base at J, with 15 bases in the middle. CDR3 DNA sequence: TGTGCCAGCTCACCAAAGGGGGGGACACCTTCCTACGAGCAGTACTTC. It specifies CASSPKGGTPSYEQYF.